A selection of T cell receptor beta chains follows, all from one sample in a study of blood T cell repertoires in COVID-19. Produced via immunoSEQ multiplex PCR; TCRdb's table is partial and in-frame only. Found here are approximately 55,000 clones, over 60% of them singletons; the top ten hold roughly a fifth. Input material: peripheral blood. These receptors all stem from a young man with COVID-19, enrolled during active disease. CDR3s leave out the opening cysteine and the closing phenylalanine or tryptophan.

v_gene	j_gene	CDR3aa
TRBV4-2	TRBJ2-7	ASSQDPPQGAGEQY
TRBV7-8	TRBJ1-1	ASSTSGTGGFMNTEAF
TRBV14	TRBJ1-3	ASSQESVFRELGNTIY
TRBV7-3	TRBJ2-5	ASSLTSGIGETQY
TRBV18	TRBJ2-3	ASSATVTVDTQY
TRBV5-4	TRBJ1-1	ASSLVPVNTEAF
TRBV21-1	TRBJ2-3	ASSKDGLAGGRSTDTQY
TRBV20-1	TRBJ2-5	SATQETQY
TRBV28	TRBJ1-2	ASSWDRGWGYT
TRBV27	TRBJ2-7	ASSLRGGSYEQY
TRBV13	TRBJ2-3	ASSLDWTGRPDTQY
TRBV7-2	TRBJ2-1	ASSLFGGETYNEQF
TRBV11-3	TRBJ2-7	ASSFKGGVPYEQY
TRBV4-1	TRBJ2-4	ASSQDARTPLNVY
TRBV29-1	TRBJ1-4	SAGTGSEKLF
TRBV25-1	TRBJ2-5	ASSGGLAGGETQY
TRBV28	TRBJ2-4	ASSLVFLSGRGNIQY
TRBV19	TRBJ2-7	ASSTSGGPYEQY
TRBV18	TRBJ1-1	ASSPPTGLNTEAF
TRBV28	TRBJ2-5	ASSSPRVAETQY
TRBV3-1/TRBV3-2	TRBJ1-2	ASSSEERHLPTINYGYT
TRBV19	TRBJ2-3	ASKARSTDTQY
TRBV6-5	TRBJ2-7	ASTAGRSLAYEQY
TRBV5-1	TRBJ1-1	ASSPGTGVGNTEAF
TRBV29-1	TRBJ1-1	STDGEGGAF
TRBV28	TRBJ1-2	ASSDLTGGKDGYT
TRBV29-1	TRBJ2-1	SVEGQGNREQF
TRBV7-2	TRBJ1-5	ASSLQAPYSNQPQH
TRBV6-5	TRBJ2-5	ASSNLAGQETQY
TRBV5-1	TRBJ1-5	ASSLGTGDQPQH
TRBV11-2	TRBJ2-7	ASSTARTNIYEQY
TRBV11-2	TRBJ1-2	ASSLEPDRPNYGYT
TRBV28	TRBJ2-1	ASSSGQGDRNEQF
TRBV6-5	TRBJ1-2	ASSYKRVGGYT
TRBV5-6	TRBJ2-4	ASSLGSGLAKNIQY
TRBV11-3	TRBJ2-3	ASSLGLADTDTQY
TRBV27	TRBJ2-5	ASRRGGTQY
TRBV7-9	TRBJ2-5	ASSLSPGKTQY
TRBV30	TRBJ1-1	AWSSLVNTEAF
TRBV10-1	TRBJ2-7	ASSESTGGKASEQY
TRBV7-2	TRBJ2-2	ASSLGFADTGELF
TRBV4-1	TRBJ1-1	ASSQDARAEAF
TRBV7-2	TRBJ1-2	ASSLGTGGYDYGYT
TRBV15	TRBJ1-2	ATSFETGNYGYT
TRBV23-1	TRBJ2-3	ASSQQDRGTSTDTQY
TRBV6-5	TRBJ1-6	ASRPGQGGNSPLH
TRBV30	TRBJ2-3	AWSVFGLAADTQY
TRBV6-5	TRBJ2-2	ASSYDGANTGELF
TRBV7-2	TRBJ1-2	ASSSSRGWADGYT
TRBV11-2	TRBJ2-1	ASSLDLLNEQF
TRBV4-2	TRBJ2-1	ASSHPDSPYNEQF
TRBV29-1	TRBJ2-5	SVESGPGLAGRY
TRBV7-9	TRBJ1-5	ASSLGAGDQPQH